The source of this TCR beta chain is a study of T cell responses to AZD1222 COVID-19 vaccine. Only in-frame clones appear in the TCRdb table, and some are missing; sequencing was by immunoSEQ multiplex PCR. In the table there are 130,000 or so clones, about 86% of which are singletons. Points on this clone: Other DNA sequences in this specimen translate into the identical CDR3.

Germline CDR1 is SGDLS and CDR2 is YYNGEE. Trimming removed 0 bases at V and 2 bases at J, with 9 bases between. The CDR3 is 14 amino acids. This TCR came from an adult in good health. Here the sequenced sample was peripheral blood, taken on day 0 of AZD1222 vaccination. The chain uses TRBV9 and TRBJ2-7; TRBD2 might be the D (6 bases). The CDR3 here is CASSVAAGTYEQYF. The CDR3 bases are TGTGCCAGCAGCGTAGCCGCGGGGACCTACGAGCAGTACTTC.